The source of this T cell receptor (beta chain) is a study of T-cell reconstitution after alpha-beta-depleted transplantation in children. Unique molecular identifiers were incorporated when the TCRbeta library was constructed. Each CDR3 protein gets one entry after TCRdb re-called the PCR reads with MiXCR. The sample holds over 550,000 distinct CDR3 sequences, under 12% seen once. The CDR3 loop spans 13 amino acids. Germline V CDR1 and CDR2: MGHRA, YSYEKL. V gave up 0 bases and J gave up 7 bases, with 9 bases separating them. The rearrangement links TRBV4-1 to TRBJ1-2; a weak D match, TRBD1 (6 bases). The clonotype originates from a human donor who donated a stem cell graft to a child with acute myeloid leukemia. The sample here was PBMCs from the stem cell graft donor, taken from the stem cell graft. The CDR3 sequence: CASSQEQGFGYTF. The CDR3 nucleotides are TGCGCCAGCAGCCAAGAACAGGGCTTTGGCTACACCTTC.